These 17 T cell receptor beta chains share one sample of origin, sequenced in a study of T cells after yellow fever vaccination. Each CDR3 protein is one row after TCRdb ran MiXCR on the 5' RACE reads. The sample has about 170,000 distinct CDR3 sequences; approximately 10% are singletons. Sequencing was performed on CD8+ T cells sorted from PBMCs, taken 15 days after the yellow fever booster vaccination. The source of these receptors is a man between 18 and 35 years old who received the YFV17D yellow fever vaccine.

The V and J genes are TRBV14 and TRBJ2-1; TRBD2 matches at 9 bases. The CDR3 has 15 amino acids. Per germline, CDR1 SGHDN and CDR2 FVKESK. J lost 5 bases, V lost 1 base, and 3 bases had no gene match. The CDR3 DNA follows: TGTGCCAGCAGCCAAGGGGCGGGGGGGAACAATGAGCAGTTCTTC. Translation: CASSQGAGGNNEQFF.

The chain has TRBV4-2 and TRBJ2-7; 7 bases agree with TRBD1. The CDR3 is made up of 15 amino acids. V trimming: 4 bases; J trimming: 2 bases; junction bases outside the gene matches: 8. Germline V gives CDR1 LGHNA, CDR2 YNFKEQ. The CDR3 loop is CASSPPGQTAYEQYF. DNA of the CDR3: TGTGCCAGCAGCCCCCCGGGACAGACTGCCTACGAGCAGTACTTC.

The chain links TRBV29-1 to TRBJ1-1; D might be TRBD1 (5 bases). CDR1 is SQVTM, CDR2 ANQGSEA, per germline. With 5 bases removed from V and 6 bases from J, the gap between germline ends came to 13 bases. This CDR3 has 12 amino acids. The CDR3 region is CSVIGDFAEAFF. The CDR3 nucleotides read TGCAGCGTTATCGGGGACTTCGCTGAAGCTTTCTTT.

This clonotype was counted between two and nine times. The chain employs TRBV15 and TRBJ2-3; D gene unclear. The V end lost 0 bases, the J end lost 8 bases, and 15 bases lay between the germline ends. The germline CDR1 and CDR2 sequences are LNHNV and YYDKDF (reference sequence). This CDR3 is built from 15 residues. DNA for the CDR3: TGTGCCACCAGCAGAGATCGTTCGAGCGAAGGTACGCAGTATTTT. Translated: CATSRDRSSEGTQYF.

This clonotype has a handful of counts. The chain employs TRBV5-6 and TRBJ2-7; TRBD1 might be the D (6 bases). In germline, CDR1 is SGHDT, CDR2 YYEEEE. The CDR3 runs to 15 residues. Trimming shortened V by 4 bases and J by 0 bases, and 14 bases separated the two germline ends. CDR3 nucleotides: TGTGCCAGCAGCGGGGGACAATTTAGCTCCTACGAGCAGTACGTC. Protein sequence: CASSGGQFSSYEQYV.

This clonotype was picked up many times. The chain combines TRBV6-2 or TRBV6-3 with TRBJ2-2; no definite D call. Trimming took 7 bases from V and 2 from J, leaving 14 bases between them. Germline V gives CDR1 MNHEY, CDR2 SVGEGT. The CDR3 covers 15 residues. CDR3 coding DNA: TGTGCCAGCACCCGAGACTCTATTAACACCGGGGAGCTGTTTTTT. It specifies CASTRDSINTGELFF.

This clonotype came up many times. The chain uses TRBV12-3 or TRBV12-4 and TRBJ2-7; the D call may be TRBD1 or TRBD2 (5 bases each). This CDR3 comprises 16 residues. V shed 5 bases and J shed 0 bases, with 17 bases lying between them. CDR3 protein: CASSPHSSGASYEQYF. DNA for the CDR3: TGTGCCAGCAGTCCCCACTCGTCCGGGGCCTCCTACGAGCAGTACTTC.

A few counts support this clonotype. The V and J genes are TRBV7-2 and TRBJ2-7, with no clear D. Germline V lookup: CDR1 SGHTA, CDR2 FQGNSA. The CDR3 extends over 13 amino acids. V lost 9 bases and J lost 2, with 14 bases in between. The DNA for the CDR3 is TGTGCCAGTTCCCAGTCCTACCCCTACGAGCAGTACTTC. Translated: CASSQSYPYEQYF.

The chain has TRBV14 and TRBJ1-4; D is unresolved. Germline lookup yields CDR1 SGHDN and CDR2 FVKESK. V was pared by 5 bases and J by 4 bases, with 8 bases between. This CDR3 is 13 amino acids long. The CDR3 bases are TGTGCCAGCAGCTCGGCCGGTAATGAAAAACTGTTTTTT. This sequence encodes CASSSAGNEKLFF.

This clonotype occurred many times. The J gene is TRBJ1-2, the V gene TRBV5-1; the D is unclear. The CDR3 is 12 residues long. Germline loops: CDR1 SGHRS, CDR2 YFSETQ. Trimming left V 2 bases short and J 2 bases short, with 4 bases between. The CDR3 reads CASSFLNYGYTF. DNA for the CDR3: TGCGCCAGCAGCTTCCTGAACTATGGCTACACCTTC.

The J gene is TRBJ2-3, the V gene TRBV7-6; the D gene is possibly TRBD1 (6 bases). Germline-derived CDR1 and CDR2 are SGHVS and FNYEAQ. CDR3 length equals 17 residues. The V and J ends lost 1 base and 1 base respectively, with 15 bases between them. The CDR3 DNA reads TGTGCCAGCAGCTTAGATGGGCAGGGGTATGGCACAGATACGCAGTATTTT. It codes for CASSLDGQGYGTDTQYF. The full variable domain, rest sourced from reference TRBV7-6 and TRBJ2-3, is GAGVSQSPRYKVTKRGQDVALRCDPISGHVSLYWYRQALGQGPEFLTYFNYEAQQDKSGLPNDRFSAERPEGSISTLTIQRTEQRDSAMYRCASSLDGQGYGTDTQYFGPGTRLTVL.

The CDR3 here is CASSFGAGVQETQYF. DNA for the CDR3: TGTGCCAGCAGTTTTGGGGCAGGGGTCCAAGAGACCCAGTACTTC. The rearrangement links TRBV12-3 or TRBV12-4 to TRBJ2-5; weak D call: TRBD1 (6 bases). The CDR3 totals 15 residues. V lost 3 bases to trimming and J lost 1 base, with 12 bases between them.

This clonotype has only a few counts. The V call is TRBV4-2, the J call TRBJ2-3; 9 bases map to TRBD2. This CDR3 has 17 residues. Germline V gene data show CDR1 as LGHNA and CDR2 as YNFKEQ. V lost 0 bases and J lost 2; bases outside the gene matches: 6. CDR3 region: CASSQEEASGVTDTQYF. Here the CDR3 DNA reads TGTGCCAGCAGCCAAGAGGAAGCTAGCGGGGTCACAGATACGCAGTATTTT.

This rearrangement joins TRBV14 to TRBJ1-2; D remains unclear. Trimming pared 0 bases from V and 8 bases from J, leaving 19 bases between. CDR1 SGHDN and CDR2 FVKESK come from the germline V gene. The CDR3 runs to 16 residues. The CDR3 region is CASSQDAEGFLGGYTF. CDR3 in DNA: TGTGCCAGCAGCCAAGATGCGGAAGGCTTCCTAGGGGGCTACACCTTC. Drawing the rest from reference TRBV14 and TRBJ1-2, the complete variable domain is EAGVTQFPSHSVIEKGQTVTLRCDPISGHDNLYWYRRVMGKEIKFLLHFVKESKQDESGMPNNRFLAERTGGTYSTLKVQPAELEDSGVYFCASSQDAEGFLGGYTFGSGTRLTVV.

V usage is TRBV10-1 and J usage is TRBJ2-2; D not certain. CDR1 and CDR2 (germline): WNHNN, SYGVQD (reference sequence). The V gene lost 0 bases and the J gene lost 6 bases, with 11 bases spanning the gap. The CDR3 runs to 15 residues. CDR3 amino acids: CASSESKRSPGELFF. The CDR3 region has the DNA TGCGCCAGCAGTGAGTCGAAGAGGAGCCCCGGGGAGCTGTTTTTT.

This clonotype occurred many times. This chain joins TRBV4-1 and TRBJ2-5; no definite D call. V dropped 6 bases and J dropped 1 base, with 3 bases sitting between them. The V gene's germline CDR1 is MGHRA and CDR2 YSYEKL. The CDR3 totals 11 residues. The CDR3 sequence: CASSSQETQYF. DNA for the CDR3: TGCGCCAGCAGTAGCCAAGAGACCCAGTACTTC.

This clonotype was seen many times. The V and J genes are TRBV20-1 and TRBJ2-1; no definite D call. Trimming took off 0 bases at V and 3 bases at J, with 6 bases between the two ends. This CDR3 contains 13 residues. Germline values: CDR1 DFQATT, CDR2 SNEGSKA (reference sequence). CDR3 DNA sequence: TGCAGTGCTAGAGATCCTAACTACAATGAGCAGTTCTTC. Residues: CSARDPNYNEQFF.